The rows below give T cell receptor beta chains drawn from one sample of a study of cytomegalovirus exposure and HLA in healthy donors. Using immunoSEQ multiplex PCR, the repertoire was profiled, and TCRdb retains in-frame clones only, with some absent. This sample yields about 120,000 clones, of which 85% are seen a single time; roughly 1.9% belongs to the top ten. The sample was PBMCs. These TCRs come from a woman in her 30s in good health and CMV-seronegative. Both conserved end residues are trimmed from each CDR3.

j_gene: TRBJ2-1
v_gene: TRBV6-4
CDR3aa: ASSESGLSSYNEQF

j_gene: TRBJ2-1
v_gene: TRBV14
CDR3aa: ASSHLSGNSYNEQF

j_gene: TRBJ2-4
v_gene: TRBV30
CDR3aa: AWSVLGEAKNIQY

j_gene: TRBJ2-1
v_gene: TRBV2
CDR3aa: ASRRSGDNEQF

j_gene: TRBJ2-7
v_gene: TRBV6-5
CDR3aa: ASLGAEPSYEQY

j_gene: TRBJ1-1
v_gene: TRBV6-1
CDR3aa: ASSAGGRKNTEAF

j_gene: TRBJ1-1
v_gene: TRBV19
CDR3aa: ASSRTGNTEAF

j_gene: TRBJ2-5
v_gene: TRBV11-2
CDR3aa: ASSRVVAGEETQY

j_gene: TRBJ2-3
v_gene: TRBV14
CDR3aa: ASSQGTSGRTDTQY

j_gene: TRBJ2-2
v_gene: TRBV7-9
CDR3aa: ASSLAQGQDTGELF

j_gene: TRBJ1-1
v_gene: TRBV7-9
CDR3aa: ASSLDGQDTEAF

j_gene: TRBJ2-7
v_gene: TRBV2
CDR3aa: ASKQGTHEQY

j_gene: TRBJ1-2
v_gene: TRBV5-1
CDR3aa: ASSFSGSGYT

j_gene: TRBJ2-7
v_gene: TRBV7-6
CDR3aa: ASSLGPRDGLANYEQY

j_gene: TRBJ2-7
v_gene: TRBV30
CDR3aa: AWSGDPTGPAYEQY

j_gene: TRBJ2-1
v_gene: TRBV7-2
CDR3aa: ASSFRPGTSGNEQF

j_gene: TRBJ1-1
v_gene: TRBV6-5
CDR3aa: ASSWSTGTEAF

j_gene: TRBJ2-5
v_gene: TRBV18
CDR3aa: ASSPREGWETQY

j_gene: TRBJ2-7
v_gene: TRBV5-1
CDR3aa: ATQGDSYEQY

j_gene: TRBJ2-7
v_gene: TRBV7-6
CDR3aa: ASSLDGGQGVYEQY

j_gene: TRBJ1-2
v_gene: TRBV19
CDR3aa: ASSVSQGRGYGYT

j_gene: TRBJ1-3
v_gene: TRBV19
CDR3aa: ASSIKWGQGMKNTIY

j_gene: TRBJ2-3
v_gene: TRBV6-5
CDR3aa: ASSWTGTQRDTQY

j_gene: TRBJ2-7
v_gene: TRBV6-6
CDR3aa: AGGQSLGEQY

j_gene: TRBJ2-2
v_gene: TRBV7-2
CDR3aa: ASSLVTSGRNTGELF

j_gene: TRBJ2-1
v_gene: TRBV4-2
CDR3aa: ASSQPAVQSEEQF

j_gene: TRBJ2-5
v_gene: TRBV6-1
CDR3aa: ASSEPWDTETQY

j_gene: TRBJ2-1
v_gene: TRBV7-6
CDR3aa: ASSLVTHQGGGVYNEQF

j_gene: TRBJ1-2
v_gene: TRBV2
CDR3aa: ASSYREGYT

j_gene: TRBJ2-5
v_gene: TRBV9
CDR3aa: ASSVQGMGETQY

j_gene: TRBJ1-5
v_gene: TRBV6-5
CDR3aa: ASSSQGTNQPQH

j_gene: TRBJ2-7
v_gene: TRBV14
CDR3aa: ASSQEMGAGGYEQY

j_gene: TRBJ1-1
v_gene: TRBV19
CDR3aa: ASSPPGRGEAF

j_gene: TRBJ1-6
v_gene: TRBV6-5
CDR3aa: ASSQGASNNSPLH

j_gene: TRBJ1-6
v_gene: TRBV7-9
CDR3aa: ASSTTGLRGNSPLH

j_gene: TRBJ2-5
v_gene: TRBV5-1
CDR3aa: ASSVFRDTPQETQY

j_gene: TRBJ1-5
v_gene: TRBV7-8
CDR3aa: ASSLGQGNQPQH

j_gene: TRBJ2-3
v_gene: TRBV10-3
CDR3aa: AISDGDRTLADTQY

j_gene: TRBJ1-6
v_gene: TRBV5-6
CDR3aa: ASGTGPSPLH

j_gene: TRBJ2-7
v_gene: TRBV5-8
CDR3aa: ASSYDRNYEQY

j_gene: TRBJ2-3
v_gene: TRBV5-1
CDR3aa: ASTVAALGQDTQY

j_gene: TRBJ1-6
v_gene: TRBV6-5
CDR3aa: ASSSSGTPRGSPLH

j_gene: TRBJ2-7
v_gene: TRBV19
CDR3aa: ASSMYSQSSYEQY

j_gene: TRBJ2-2
v_gene: TRBV29-1
CDR3aa: SVCELFTGELF

j_gene: TRBJ2-7
v_gene: TRBV6-5
CDR3aa: ASSTGGTAYEQY

j_gene: TRBJ1-3
v_gene: TRBV11-2
CDR3aa: ASSLQSGPPGNTIY

j_gene: TRBJ1-2
v_gene: TRBV7-2
CDR3aa: ASSLRLRQGNYGYT

j_gene: TRBJ1-5
v_gene: TRBV10-3
CDR3aa: AISESAGENQPQH

j_gene: TRBJ2-5
v_gene: TRBV29-1
CDR3aa: SVERRLAKETQY

j_gene: TRBJ2-1
v_gene: TRBV6-5
CDR3aa: ASRDTGGSYNEQF

j_gene: TRBJ2-5
v_gene: TRBV6-5
CDR3aa: ASSSGRGTQETQY

j_gene: TRBJ1-1
v_gene: TRBV30
CDR3aa: AWSGGLITEAF

j_gene: TRBJ1-1
v_gene: TRBV7-8
CDR3aa: ASSAGVSGTEAF

j_gene: TRBJ2-1
v_gene: TRBV27
CDR3aa: ASSLAGTSGTHNEQF

j_gene: TRBJ1-5
v_gene: TRBV18
CDR3aa: ASSVITGGGQPQH